This T cell receptor beta chain was identified during a study of a mutant IDH1 vaccine in newly diagnosed glioma. Regarding this clone: Its cognate antigen is unknown.

CDR3 length: 14 amino acids. Trimming removed 0 bases from V and 6 bases from J, with 12 bases in between. Germline lookup yields CDR1 SGHTS and CDR2 YDEGEE. Only in-frame clones appear in the TCRdb table, and some are missing; sequencing was by immunoSEQ multiplex PCR. The data show tens of thousands of clones, with approximately 84% seen just once and around 8.2% held by the top ten. The time point denotes: week 11, during vaccination. Topical imiquimod accompanied each vaccine dose, which consisted of 300 ug of mutant IDH1 20-mer peptide. The chain links TRBV5-8 to TRBJ1-1, with D hard to call. The source material was PBMCs, sampled from a glioma patient whose treatment included an IDH1 peptide vaccine. The receptor was derived from a woman between 50 and 59 years old with glioma. CDR3 sequence (DNA): TGTGCCAGCAGCTTGGAGGCCCCGTTGTCTGAAGCTTTCTTT. It yields the protein CASSLEAPLSEAFF.